A single sample is the source of the 19 T cell receptor beta chains below, sequenced in a study of naive and memory T cell subsets. The beta constant-region primer was an equimolar mix of two oligonucleotides covering TRBC1 and TRBC2. A single record per CDR3 protein comes from TCRdb applying MiXCR to the UMI-ligation and nested PCR reads. The sample has 130,000 to 150,000 distinct CDR3 sequences; over 15% are singletons. Sample: naive CD4+ T cells from blood. All receptors come from a human donor in good health.

The chain employs TRBV6-2 or TRBV6-3 and TRBJ2-5, with D possibly matching TRBD1 (6 bases). Germline values: CDR1 MNHEY, CDR2 SVGEGT. Deletions cut 7 bases from V and 0 bases from J, with 12 bases between. The CDR3 is 14 amino acids. The CDR3 loop is CASTLDRYQETQYF. The DNA of the CDR3 is TGTGCCAGCACCCTAGACAGGTACCAAGAGACCCAGTACTTC.

This chain joins TRBV30 and TRBJ1-1; no reliable D call. Between the trimmed V and J ends, which lost 3 bases and 4 bases, there was a span of 9 bases. This CDR3 comprises 12 residues. Germline V gene lookup returns CDR1 GTSNPN and CDR2 SVGIG (reference sequence). CDR3 bases: TGTGCCTGGAGAGCGGGGAGCACTGAAGCTTTCTTT. It codes for CAWRAGSTEAFF.

This clonotype has only a few counts. CDR3 nucleotides: TGCGCCAGCAGCTTGTCGGTTCCTTACAATGAGCAGTTCTTC. Translated, it gives CASSLSVPYNEQFF. V and J are TRBV5-1 and TRBJ2-1; D ambiguous. The germline V and J ends were trimmed by 1 base and 4 bases, with 9 bases remaining between them. Germline V gene sequence: CDR1 SGHRS, CDR2 YFSETQ. The CDR3 sequence is 14 residues long.

The chain combines TRBV5-4 with TRBJ2-1, with 10 bases fitting TRBD2. The V gene's germline CDR1 is SGHNT and CDR2 YYREEE (reference sequence). Unmatched junction bases numbered 11, after V lost 5 bases and J lost 6 bases. CDR3 length equals 16 residues. CDR3: CASRSSGSFNPNEQFF. The CDR3 nucleotides are TGTGCCAGCAGGTCTAGCGGGAGTTTCAACCCCAATGAGCAGTTCTTC.

This clonotype has just a few counts. The chain is built from TRBV5-1 and TRBJ2-7, with 7 bases that match TRBD1. The CDR3 has 13 residues. Germline CDR1 SGHRS, CDR2 YFSETQ. The ends lost 5 bases at V and 3 bases at J; junction bases unmatched: 5. The CDR3 nucleotides are TGCGCCAGCAGTCGGGACAGCTTCTACGAGCAGTACTTC. Translating gives CASSRDSFYEQYF.

This clonotype occurred a few times. The chain is built from TRBV3-1 and TRBJ2-2; 12 bases match TRBD2. CDR3 length: 18 residues. The J segment lost 1 base and the V segment lost 0 bases, leaving 3 bases of the junction unmatched. Germline CDR1 reads LGHDT; CDR2 reads YNNKEL (reference sequence). In nucleotides, the CDR3 is TGTGCCAGCAGCCAAGAGGGACTAGCGGGTGTGAACACCGGGGAGCTGTTTTTT. Its translation is CASSQEGLAGVNTGELFF.

This clonotype came up a few times. The chain is built from TRBV19 and TRBJ2-5, with 10 bases identical to TRBD2. The CDR3 totals 16 residues. V trimming: 1 base; J trimming: 4 bases; junction bases outside the gene matches: 6. Germline V lookup: CDR1 LNHDA, CDR2 SQIVND (reference sequence). The CDR3 sequence: CASSIGGLATGETQYF. The CDR3, as DNA: TGTGCCAGTAGTATAGGGGGACTAGCGACGGGAGAGACCCAGTACTTC.

The J gene is TRBJ2-5, the V gene TRBV27; D is perhaps TRBD1 (6 bases). This CDR3 has 14 residues. CDR1 and CDR2 from the germline V gene are MNHEY and SMNVEV (reference sequence). Trimming stripped 3 bases from V and 5 bases from J, with 13 bases between. The CDR3 is CASSFLNRAETQYF. The DNA for the CDR3 is TGTGCCAGCAGTTTTCTGAACAGGGCGGAGACCCAGTACTTC.

The chain uses TRBV28 and TRBJ2-7; 10 positions agree with TRBD2. Germline V gives CDR1 MDHEN, CDR2 SYDVKM. CDR3 length equals 13 residues. The ends lost 9 bases at V and 2 bases at J; junction bases unmatched: 4. The CDR3 nucleotides read TGTGCCAGTTGGACTAGCGGTCCCTACGAGCAGTACTTC. Its protein product is CASWTSGPYEQYF.

This clonotype has ten or more counts. The chain couples TRBV29-1 to TRBJ1-5, with D tentatively TRBD1 (5 bases). The CDR3 runs to 13 residues. Looked up from germline, CDR1 is SQVTM and CDR2 is ANQGSEA. V lost 8 bases and J 8 bases, leaving 19 bases between the germline ends. The CDR3 DNA reads TGCAGCCCCGAGGGGCAGATAGATGAGCCCCAGCATTTT. It specifies CSPEGQIDEPQHF.

This chain uses TRBV7-2 with TRBJ1-5, with D tentatively TRBD1 (5 bases). Looked up from germline, CDR1 is SGHTA and CDR2 is FQGNSA. The V and J ends lost 1 base and 5 bases respectively, with 12 bases between them. The CDR3 runs 15 residues. CDR3 sequence (DNA): TGTGCCAGCAGCTTAGGATACAGGTCGGATCAGCCCCAGCATTTT. It is translated as CASSLGYRSDQPQHF.

The CDR3 coding sequence is TGTGCCAGCAGCGAGGACAGGGAGCGAGAAAAACTGTTTTTT. Protein product: CASSEDREREKLFF. The chain couples TRBV7-2 to TRBJ1-4; 8 positions match TRBD1. The junction had 7 bases not matched to a gene; V was cut back by 5 bases and J by 8 bases. CDR1 SGHTA and CDR2 FQGNSA come from the germline V gene. The CDR3 is 14 amino acids.

V is TRBV12-5 and J is TRBJ2-1; TRBD2 aligns across 8 bases. Trimming at V came to 6 bases and at J to 2 bases, leaving 3 bases not matched to a gene. CDR1 is LGHNT, CDR2 FRNRAP, per germline. This CDR3 is 14 amino acids long. The DNA for the CDR3 is TGTGCTAGTGGGGGGGGACTAGCCTACAATGAGCAGTTCTTC. This translates into CASGGGLAYNEQFF. The whole variable domain, remainder taken from reference TRBV12-5 and TRBJ2-1, is DARVTQTPRHKVTEMGQEVTMRCQPILGHNTVFWYRQTMMQGLELLAYFRNRAPLDDSGMPKDRFSAEMPDATLATLKIQPSEPRDSAVYFCASGGGLAYNEQFFGPGTRLTVL.

This clonotype was observed many times. The V call is TRBV4-1, the J call TRBJ2-3; TRBD1 or TRBD2 may be the D gene (5 bases each). V lost 2 bases and J 4 bases, leaving 10 bases between the germline ends. Germline CDR1 MGHRA, CDR2 YSYEKL. This CDR3 is 14 amino acids long. CDR3 sequence reads: CASSQPRDPDTQYF. In nucleotides, the CDR3 is TGCGCCAGCAGCCAACCCAGGGACCCAGATACGCAGTATTTT.

The chain joins TRBV6-6 to TRBJ2-7; TRBD1 matches 9 bases. The V and J ends lost 6 bases and 2 bases, in that order; junction bases with no gene match: 5. There are 14 residues in the CDR3. Germline V lookup: CDR1 MNHNY, CDR2 SVGAGI (reference sequence). This chain's CDR3 is CASRDGTGTYEQYF. CDR3 bases: TGTGCCAGCAGAGACGGGACAGGGACCTACGAGCAGTACTTC.

The chain uses TRBV24-1 and TRBJ2-2; D gene uncertain. This CDR3 contains 12 residues. V was trimmed by 4 bases and J by 9 bases, leaving 8 bases between them. Per germline, CDR1 KGHDR and CDR2 SFDVKD. CDR3 in DNA: TGTGCCACCAGTGACGGACGCCGGGAGCTGTTTTTT. Protein: CATSDGRRELFF.

The sample holds a few counts of this clonotype. The V gene is TRBV27, the J gene TRBJ2-3; 8 positions match TRBD2. CDR1 is MNHEY and CDR2 is SMNVEV in the germline V gene (reference sequence). The CDR3 consists of 16 residues. V lost 4 bases and J lost 3; bases outside the gene matches: 9. CDR3 region: CASSSSGSRVTDTQYF. DNA for the CDR3: TGTGCCAGCAGTTCAAGCGGGAGTAGGGTAACAGATACGCAGTATTTT.

The chain carries TRBV15 and TRBJ2-7; the match to TRBD2 covers 10 bases. The ends lost 1 base at V and 3 bases at J; junction bases unmatched: 3. From germline, CDR1 is LNHNV and CDR2 YYDKDF (reference sequence). The CDR3 extends over 15 amino acids. The CDR3 DNA sequence: TGTGCCACCAGCAGAGGAGGGACTAGCGACTACGAGCAGTACTTC. Protein product: CATSRGGTSDYEQYF.

This clonotype was observed a few times. The gene calls are TRBV21-1 and TRBJ2-2; TRBD2, the D gene given by the table, was not confirmed from the DNA. TRBV21-1 is recorded as a pseudogene. CDR3 size: 19 residues. CDR3 sequence: CASSKVEPLPRMATGELFF. In DNA, the CDR3 is TGTGCCAGCAGCAAAGTGGAACCGCTACCGCGGATGGCGACCGGGGAGCTGTTTTTT.